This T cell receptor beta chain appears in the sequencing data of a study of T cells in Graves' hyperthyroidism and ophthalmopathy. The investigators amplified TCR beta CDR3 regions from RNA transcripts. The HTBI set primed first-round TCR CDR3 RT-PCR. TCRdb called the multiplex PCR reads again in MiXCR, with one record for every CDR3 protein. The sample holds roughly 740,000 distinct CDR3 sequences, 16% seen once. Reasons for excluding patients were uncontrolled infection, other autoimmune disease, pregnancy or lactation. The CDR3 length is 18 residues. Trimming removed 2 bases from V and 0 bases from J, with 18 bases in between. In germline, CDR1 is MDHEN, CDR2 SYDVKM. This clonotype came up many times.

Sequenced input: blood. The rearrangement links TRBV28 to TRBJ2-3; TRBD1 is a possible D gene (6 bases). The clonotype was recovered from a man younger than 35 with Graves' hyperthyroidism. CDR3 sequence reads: CASSLSRGESLSTDTQYF. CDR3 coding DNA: TGTGCCAGCAGTTTAAGCAGGGGAGAGTCCCTTAGCACAGATACGCAGTATTTT.